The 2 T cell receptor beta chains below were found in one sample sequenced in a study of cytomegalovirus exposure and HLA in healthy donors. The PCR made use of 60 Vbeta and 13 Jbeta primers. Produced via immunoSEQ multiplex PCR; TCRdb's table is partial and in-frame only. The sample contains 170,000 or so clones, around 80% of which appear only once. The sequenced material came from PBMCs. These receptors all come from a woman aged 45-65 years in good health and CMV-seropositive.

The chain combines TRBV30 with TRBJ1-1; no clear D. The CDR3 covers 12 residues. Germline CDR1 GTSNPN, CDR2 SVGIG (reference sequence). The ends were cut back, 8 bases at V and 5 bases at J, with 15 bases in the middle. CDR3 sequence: CAQSSGRTEAFF. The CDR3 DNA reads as TGTGCCCAGAGTAGTGGGCGTACTGAAGCTTTCTTT.

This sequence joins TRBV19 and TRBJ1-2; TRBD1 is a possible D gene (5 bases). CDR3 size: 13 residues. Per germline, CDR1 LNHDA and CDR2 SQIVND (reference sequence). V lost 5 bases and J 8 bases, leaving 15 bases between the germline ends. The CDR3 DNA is TGTGCCAGTAGTCCCGGGGGGAAGGTCGGCTACACCTTC. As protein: CASSPGGKVGYTF.